Reported below is one T cell receptor (beta chain). Antigen: not known. CDR1 MNHNS and CDR2 SASEGT come from the germline V gene. The CDR3 extends over 13 amino acids. V lost 9 bases and J 3 bases, leaving 12 bases between the germline ends. In the PCR, 60 Vbeta and 13 Jbeta primers were used. TCRdb's copy holds only in-frame clones and misses some; the assay was immunoSEQ multiplex PCR. The table shows about 64,000 clones, with approximately 70% occurring only once. The data stem from a study of cytomegalovirus exposure and HLA in healthy donors. Study information: Genotyping showed roughly 81% of almost 400 donors falling in the Caucasian-associated ancestry cluster.

Study results and caveats: The study designated fewer than 200 TCR beta chains cytomegalovirus-associated. In a later analysis, HLA-associated beta chains showed higher expansion and lower generation probabilities than comparable chains.

Sequenced sample: PBMCs. The chain is built from TRBV6-1 and TRBJ1-3; the D gene is possibly TRBD1 (5 bases). The TCR comes from a male donor in good health and CMV-seropositive. CDR3 sequence: CASKQENGNTIYF. DNA of the CDR3: TGTGCCAGTAAACAGGAAAATGGAAACACCATATATTTT.